Listed below are T cell receptor beta chains from one sample, sequenced in a study of identifying expanded T cells in peripheral blood. This table comes from immunoSEQ multiplex PCR, and its TCRdb copy is limited to in-frame clones, with some not included. The repertoire holds approximately 110,000 clones, with around 89% as singletons. The specimen sequenced was blood. The source is a person aged 18 to 75 in good health. CDR3s include the opening cysteine and the closing phenylalanine or tryptophan. D genes are given only for firm matches. A clone size is listed for some rows: how often the clone was seen (once, few, many), or a class if it is expanded.

>TRBV6-5|.|.|TRBJ1-5
CAISEREGGRPQHF
TGTGCCATCAGTGAGCGGGAAGGGGGTAGGCCCCAGCATTTT
>TRBV6-5|TRBD1|.|TRBJ2-7
CASSYEGQVYEQYF
TGTGCCAGCAGTTACGAAGGACAGGTGTACGAGCAGTACTTC
>TRBV29-1|.|.|TRBJ2-5
CSVTPHNTETQYF
TGCAGCGTTACACCACACAATACTGAGACCCAGTACTTC
>TRBV4-3|TRBD2|.|TRBJ2-1
CASSPFSPSGGALSPYNEQFF
TGCGCCAGCAGCCCTTTCTCCCCTAGCGGGGGGGCCCTGTCCCCCTACAATGAGCAGTTCTTC
>TRBV4-1|.|.|TRBJ2-3
CASSPDAFTDTQYF
TGCGCCAGCAGCCCAGACGCCTTCACCGATACGCAGTATTTT
>TRBV6-5|.|.|TRBJ2-4
CASSGPGQINIQYF
TGTGCCAGCAGTGGTCCTGGACAGATAAACATTCAGTACTTC
>TRBV15|TRBD1|.|TRBJ1-5
CATSRSGTGGYNQPQHF
TGTGCCACCAGCAGATCGGGGACAGGGGGATACAATCAGCCCCAGCATTTT
>TRBV19|.|.|TRBJ2-2
CASSIVGGELFF
TGTGCCAGTAGTATAGTGGGCGGGGAGCTGTTTTTT
>TRBV11-2|.|.|TRBJ1-1
CASSFRARTEAFF
TGTGCCAGCAGCTTTAGGGCGAGGACTGAAGCTTTCTTT
>TRBV7-2|TRBD2|.|TRBJ2-1
CASSWGLAGVYDNEQFF
TGTGCCAGCAGCTGGGGACTAGCGGGGGTGTACGACAATGAGCAGTTCTTC
>TRBV30|.|.|TRBJ1-4
CAWSEMVTNEKLFF
TGTGCCTGGAGTGAAATGGTAACTAATGAAAAACTGTTTTTT
>TRBV13|TRBD2|.|TRBJ2-5
CASSLRTSGGAIQYF
TGTGCCAGCAGCTTACGGACTAGCGGGGGGGCCATCCAGTACTTC
>TRBV19|TRBD2|.|TRBJ2-5
CASSGPSGGPIGQETQYF
TGTGCCAGTAGTGGACCTAGCGGGGGGCCAATAGGCCAAGAGACCCAGTACTTC
>TRBV10-3|TRBD2|.|TRBJ2-5
CAISGATSGGMEETQYF
TGTGCCATCAGTGGCGCAACTAGCGGGGGAATGGAAGAGACCCAGTACTTC
>TRBV7-2|.|.|TRBJ2-6
CASSLETGRVSGANVLTF
TGTGCCAGCAGCCTCGAGACAGGGAGGGTATCTGGGGCCAACGTCCTGACTTTC
>TRBV10-3|TRBD2|.|TRBJ2-7
CAISTSGTTYEQYF
TGTGCCATCAGTACCTCCGGGACTACTTACGAGCAGTACTTC
>TRBV13|.|.|TRBJ2-6
CASSCVRVQSRANVLTF
TGTGCCAGCAGTTGCGTAAGAGTACAAAGTCGGGCCAACGTCCTGACTTTC
>TRBV7-9|TRBD2|.|TRBJ2-5
CASSGPGGGVEETQYF
TGTGCCAGCAGCGGCCCGGGAGGAGGTGTCGAGGAGACCCAGTACTTC
>TRBV5-1|.|.|TRBJ2-1
CASSPRRDNEQFF
TGCGCCAGCAGCCCCAGACGGGACAATGAGCAGTTCTTC
>TRBV10-3|.|.|TRBJ1-1
CAIKGDLNTEAFF
TGTGCCATCAAGGGGGACCTCAACACTGAAGCTTTCTTT
>TRBV5-1|.|.|TRBJ2-1
CASSLVSGGPNNEQFF
TGCGCCAGCAGCTTGGTATCCGGGGGCCCAAACAATGAGCAGTTCTTC
>TRBV4-2|.|.|TRBJ1-2
CASSQDTVRFF
TGTGCCAGCAGCCAAGATACCGTCCGGTTCTTC
>TRBV4-2|TRBD2|.|TRBJ2-1
CASSPQRGGHEQFF
TGTGCCAGCAGCCCCCAGCGGGGGGGCCATGAGCAGTTCTTC
>TRBV5-6|TRBD2|.|TRBJ2-6
CASSWGGSGANVLTF
TGTGCCAGCAGCTGGGGGGGCTCTGGGGCCAACGTCCTGACTTTC
>TRBV4-3|TRBD1|once|TRBJ2-5
CASSQGPLGQGRETQYF
TGCGCCAGCAGCCAAGGCCCCCTCGGACAGGGTAGAGAGACCCAGTACTTC
>TRBV5-4|TRBD1|.|TRBJ1-1
CASSLTGGLTEAFF
TGTGCCAGCAGCCTGACAGGGGGTCTCACTGAAGCTTTCTTT
>TRBV10-3|TRBD1|once|TRBJ1-1
CAIRGGQENTEAFF
TGTGCCATCAGGGGGGGACAGGAGAACACTGAAGCTTTCTTT
>TRBV4-3|TRBD2|.|TRBJ2-7
CASSQGVSGGALLYEQYF
TGCGCCAGCAGCCAAGGGGTTAGCGGGGGGGCTTTGCTCTACGAGCAGTACTTC
>TRBV11-2|.|.|TRBJ1-6
CASSHISGPLHF
TGTGCCAGCAGCCACATCTCAGGGCCCCTCCACTTT
>TRBV5-6|.|.|TRBJ1-2
CASTNERSGIPGGYTF
TGTGCCAGCACCAACGAACGCTCGGGTATCCCCGGGGGCTACACCTTC
>TRBV11-3|.|.|TRBJ2-2
CASSSFGLNTGELFF
TGTGCCAGCAGCTCCTTCGGACTTAACACCGGGGAGCTATTTTTT
>TRBV18|.|once|TRBJ2-1
CASSPPGGSSYNEQFF
TGTGCCAGCTCACCACCAGGGGGGAGCTCCTACAATGAGCAGTTCTTC
>TRBV18|TRBD2|.|TRBJ2-7
CASSMGLAGSYEQYF
TGTGCCAGCTCAATGGGACTAGCGGGCTCCTACGAGCAGTACTTC
>TRBV5-5|TRBD1|.|TRBJ2-5
CASSLDDRVGQETQYF
TGTGCCAGCAGCCTTGACGACAGGGTTGGCCAAGAGACCCAGTACTTC
>TRBV7-9|TRBD1|.|TRBJ1-2
CASSTGGGAYGYTF
TGTGCCAGCAGCACAGGGGGCGGGGCTTATGGCTACACCTTC
>TRBV5-1|TRBD2|.|TRBJ2-5
CASSLLAGSQETQYF
TGCGCCAGCAGCCTACTAGCGGGGTCTCAAGAGACCCAGTACTTC
>TRBV11-2|.|.|TRBJ1-2
CASSLRTAYGYTF
TGTGCCAGCAGCTTACGGACAGCCTATGGCTACACCTTC
>TRBV7-9|.|once|TRBJ2-1
CASSASESSYNEQFF
TGTGCCAGCAGCGCCTCGGAGAGCTCCTACAATGAGCAGTTCTTC
>TRBV7-9|.|few|TRBJ1-6
CASSLAGAPLHF
TGTGCCAGCAGCTTAGCAGGGGCACCCCTCCACTTT
>TRBV7-2|.|.|TRBJ1-6
CASSVYGGSNNSPLHF
TGTGCCAGCAGCGTCTACGGGGGGTCTAATAATTCACCCCTCCACTTT
>TRBV7-2|.|.|TRBJ1-2
CASSLGGRRGYTF
TGTGCCAGCAGCTTAGGTGGGAGGAGAGGCTACACCTTC